Detailed here is one T cell receptor beta chain. This sample was included in a study of blood T cell repertoires in COVID-19. Generated by immunoSEQ multiplex PCR, the TCRdb table keeps only in-frame clones and is missing some. Of just over 300,000 clones listed, approximately 85% are singletons. Self-reported history from a screening survey and questionnaire set each donor's cohort. The sequence derives from a man aged 25 to 40 who had recovered from COVID-19. Sequenced material: PBMCs or T cells enriched from blood (not recorded which).

CDR3 amino acids: CTSSQDWIDGSDQETQYF. Written as DNA, the CDR3 is TGCACCAGCAGCCAAGACTGGATTGACGGGTCCGACCAAGAGACCCAGTACTTC. The chain is built from TRBV1 and TRBJ2-5; TRBD2 reflects the table's D call only, with no check against the DNA. TRBV1 is a listed pseudogene. This CDR3 has 18 amino acids.